The 16 T cell receptor beta chains listed next were all sequenced from one sample in a study of molecular identifiers for immune sequencing clone quantification. TCRdb reprocessed the PCR reads with MiXCR, giving one entry per CDR3 protein. The sample shows about 640,000 distinct CDR3 sequences, roughly 21% of them seen only once. The sequenced sample consisted of naive CD8+ T cells from blood, with Jurkat cell RNA spiked in. Subset here: FACS-sorted CD8+CD4-CCR7+CD45RA+ naive T cells. The receptors were sampled from a human donor in good health. Some libraries in this study had Jurkat cell RNA spiked in.

This chain uses TRBV18 with TRBJ2-3, with 16 bases identical to TRBD2. Germline trimming cut 5 bases from V and 4 bases from J; bases unmatched to any gene: 3. Germline CDR1 is KGHSH and CDR2 is LQKENI. The length of the CDR3 is 16 residues. The CDR3 region is CASSGTSGRASDTQYF. Here the CDR3 DNA reads TGTGCCAGCTCAGGGACTAGCGGGAGGGCCTCAGATACGCAGTATTTT.

The chain uses TRBV27 and TRBJ1-1, with 10 bases fitting TRBD1. Germline CDR1 is MNHEY and CDR2 is SMNVEV (reference sequence). Germline trimming cut 11 bases from V and 5 bases from J; bases unmatched to any gene: 11. The CDR3 has 14 amino acids. CDR3 bases: TGTGCCGGCGGGTCGGGGACAGGGGTTACTGAAGCTTTCTTT. Protein: CAGGSGTGVTEAFF.

This clonotype was seen ten or more times. V is TRBV4-1 and J is TRBJ2-7; possible D gene TRBD1, 6 bases. The germline V gene encodes CDR1 MGHRA and CDR2 YSYEKL. V gave up 1 base and J gave up 4 bases, with 14 bases separating them. The CDR3 spans 15 residues. DNA for the CDR3: TGCGCCAGCAGCCAAGCCCGGGACGGACAGTACGAGCAGTACTTC. Translated, it gives CASSQARDGQYEQYF.

This clonotype was observed a handful of times. This chain connects TRBV27 to TRBJ2-3; no firm D call. The CDR3 has 14 amino acids. V lost 4 bases, J lost 6 bases, and 14 bases lay in between. CDR1 and CDR2 from the germline V gene are MNHEY and SMNVEV (reference sequence). This CDR3 is CASSSFPTADTQYF. The CDR3, as DNA: TGTGCCAGCAGTTCGTTCCCTACTGCCGATACGCAGTATTTT.

This clonotype has ten or more counts. The CDR3 DNA sequence: TGTGCCACCAGTGAACACCGGGACAAGGAATTTCATGGCTCCTATAATTCACCCCTCCACTTT. As protein: CATSEHRDKEFHGSYNSPLHF. The rearrangement joins TRBV24-1 to TRBJ1-6; possibly TRBD1 for D (6 bases). CDR3 length equals 21 residues. Per germline, CDR1 KGHDR and CDR2 SFDVKD. The ends were cut back, 4 bases at V and 0 bases at J, with 24 bases in the middle.

This clonotype has just a few counts. V gene TRBV10-3 combines with J gene TRBJ1-4; a weak D match, TRBD1 (6 bases). The V end was cut by 11 bases, the J end by 3 bases, with 13 bases between. The CDR3 runs to 13 residues. CDR1 is ENHRY, CDR2 SYGVKD, per germline. The CDR3: CAVQGTPNEKLFF. The DNA of the CDR3 is TGTGCCGTGCAGGGGACTCCTAATGAAAAACTGTTTTTT.

Points on this clonotype: A much more abundant neighbour one base away suggests this may be a read error. The chain has TRBV20-1 and TRBJ1-2; a weak D match, TRBD1 (5 bases). The CDR3 has 13 amino acids. Germline V gives CDR1 DFQATT, CDR2 SNEGSKA (reference sequence). V dropped 1 base and J dropped 3 bases, with 9 bases sitting between them. CDR3 DNA: TGCAGTGCTAGAGGCAGGGACGACTATGGCTACACCTTC. Its protein product is CSARGRDDYGYTF.

This clonotype was seen a handful of times. This sequence joins TRBV7-9 and TRBJ2-5, with D maybe TRBD2 (6 bases). Trimming stripped 5 bases from V and 4 bases from J, with 14 bases between. Germline-derived CDR1 and CDR2 are SEHNR and FQNEAQ (reference sequence). The CDR3 is 14 amino acids. This CDR3 is CASSPYTGGETQYF. The CDR3 DNA reads TGTGCCAGCAGCCCCTACACCGGGGGAGAGACCCAGTACTTC.

This clonotype was seen many times. The chain has TRBV28 and TRBJ1-5; D call uncertain. Germline V gene data show CDR1 as MDHEN and CDR2 as SYDVKM. V was trimmed by 7 bases and J by 0 bases, leaving 13 bases between them. The CDR3 extends over 15 amino acids. The CDR3 nucleotides are TGTGCCAGCATCCCTTGGGCCGATAGCAATCAGCCCCAGCATTTT. Amino acid sequence: CASIPWADSNQPQHF.

This clonotype was observed many times. V usage is TRBV7-9 and J usage is TRBJ2-1, with no clear D. The CDR3 loop spans 13 amino acids. Trimming removed 5 bases at V and 5 bases at J, with 10 bases between. Germline values: CDR1 SEHNR, CDR2 FQNEAQ (reference sequence). CDR3 residues: CASSVSLDNEQFF. The CDR3 DNA reads as TGTGCCAGCAGCGTTTCCCTCGACAATGAGCAGTTCTTC.

This clonotype was found a few times. CDR3 in amino acids: CASSRGGGNYNEQFF. CDR3 DNA sequence: TGTGCCAGCAGCCGCGGGGGCGGAAACTACAATGAGCAGTTCTTC. V is TRBV7-6 and J is TRBJ2-1; D possibly corresponds to TRBD2 (7 bases). The V and J ends lost 5 bases and 3 bases respectively, with 14 bases between them. This CDR3 region has 15 residues. The V gene's germline CDR1 is SGHVS and CDR2 FNYEAQ.

This sequence joins TRBV4-1 and TRBJ1-5; perhaps TRBD1 as D (5 bases). The CDR3 runs to 15 residues. V lost 3 bases, J lost 1 base, and 10 bases lay in between. Germline CDR1 and CDR2: MGHRA and YSYEKL. CDR3 sequence: CASSHPGTSNQPQHF. The DNA of the CDR3 is TGCGCCAGCAGCCACCCAGGGACGAGCAATCAGCCCCAGCATTTT.

The chain joins TRBV2 to TRBJ2-7; D remains ambiguous. Germline values: CDR1 SNHLY, CDR2 FYNNEI. The germline V and J ends were trimmed by 1 base and 4 bases, with 14 bases remaining between them. This CDR3 contains 15 residues. For the CDR3, the DNA is TGTGCCAGCAGTGAAGATGGGCCATATGGGTACGAGCAGTACTTC. Translation: CASSEDGPYGYEQYF.

This clonotype was picked up a small number of times. The chain employs TRBV4-3 and TRBJ2-7; no clear D gene. The CDR3 loop spans 16 amino acids. From germline, CDR1 is LGHNA and CDR2 YSLEER. Trimming took off 1 base at V and 0 bases at J, with 13 bases between the two ends. CDR3 bases: TGCGCCAGCAGCCAAGGATTAAGTAATCACTCCTACGAGCAGTACTTC. Residues: CASSQGLSNHSYEQYF.

This clonotype was seen a handful of times. This chain uses TRBV9 with TRBJ2-1, with D perhaps TRBD2 (5 bases). V shed 0 bases and J shed 6 bases, with 10 bases lying between them. CDR3 length equals 14 residues. Germline values: CDR1 SGDLS, CDR2 YYNGEE. Here the CDR3 DNA reads TGTGCCAGCAGCGTAGATCTAGCTGGCAATGAGCAGTTCTTC. Translation gives CASSVDLAGNEQFF.

Concerning this clonotype itself: A much more abundant neighbour one base away suggests this may be a read error. The chain is built from TRBV7-2 and TRBJ2-7, with D possibly being TRBD2 (5 bases). This CDR3 has 16 amino acids. Germline values: CDR1 SGHTA, CDR2 FQGNSA. This CDR3 reads CAGSSLGRTLSYEQYF. CDR3 DNA: TGTGCCGGCAGCTCCCTCGGGCGGACTCTCTCCTACGAGCAGTACTTC.